Detailed here is one T cell receptor beta chain. Its antigen is not known. This sample is part of a study of T cells in localized non-small cell lung cancer. Study observations and caveats: When the top 100 tumor clones were examined, a median about 60 of them also appeared in the adjacent lung, which was paired and uninvolved.

Only in-frame clones appear in the TCRdb table, and some are missing; sequencing was by immunoSEQ multiplex PCR. This repertoire shows tens of thousands of clones, approximately 88% found once; its top ten account for 2.7%. Looked up from germline, CDR1 is MNHEY and CDR2 is SVGAGI. V lost 6 bases and J lost 12; bases outside the gene matches: 6. The CDR3 has 14 residues. Here the sequenced sample was peripheral blood, taken before any cancer treatment. V is TRBV6-5 and J is TRBJ2-1, with 15 nucleotides matching TRBD2. This receptor was identified in a woman aged 35 to 69 with stage I lung adenocarcinoma. The CDR3 protein is CASRRPGLAGGQFF. The CDR3 nucleotides are TGTGCCAGCAGGAGACCGGGACTAGCGGGAGGGCAGTTCTTC.